A selection of T cell receptor beta chains follows, all from one sample in a study of cytomegalovirus exposure and HLA in healthy donors. Sequencing used immunoSEQ multiplex PCR; TCRdb keeps in-frame clones, though not all of them. This sample's clone table lists some 34,000 clones. Sequences were obtained from PBMCs. The receptors originated from a woman between 40 and 55 years old in good health and CMV-seropositive. Both conserved end residues are part of each CDR3. Fields, in order: D gene, V gene, J gene, CDR3 protein, CDR3 DNA. D genes are given only for firm matches.

d_gene: -
v_gene: TRBV9
j_gene: TRBJ1-1
CDR3aa: CASSEAGRNTEAFF
CDR3nt: TGTGCCAGCAGCGAGGCGGGACGGAACACTGAAGCTTTCTTT

d_gene: -
v_gene: TRBV7-9
j_gene: TRBJ1-3
CDR3aa: CASSYGGADTIYF
CDR3nt: TGTGCCAGCAGCTATGGGGGCGCGGACACCATATATTTT

d_gene: -
v_gene: TRBV27
j_gene: TRBJ2-7
CDR3aa: CASSFRDSYEQYF
CDR3nt: TGTGCCAGCAGTTTTCGCGACTCCTACGAGCAGTACTTC

d_gene: -
v_gene: TRBV15
j_gene: TRBJ2-1
CDR3aa: CATSRALRGRGNEQFF
CDR3nt: TGTGCCACCAGCAGAGCCCTGAGGGGACGGGGGAATGAGCAGTTCTTC

d_gene: TRBD1
v_gene: TRBV19
j_gene: TRBJ1-5
CDR3aa: CASRWGQVSNQPQHF
CDR3nt: TGTGCCAGTAGATGGGGACAGGTTAGCAATCAGCCCCAGCATTTT

d_gene: -
v_gene: TRBV11-2
j_gene: TRBJ2-7
CDR3aa: CASSLDGRDYEQYF
CDR3nt: TGTGCCAGCAGCTTAGATGGGAGAGACTACGAGCAGTACTTC

d_gene: -
v_gene: TRBV28
j_gene: TRBJ1-4
CDR3aa: CASTFNEFEKLFF
CDR3nt: TGTGCCAGCACGTTCAATGAGTTTGAAAAACTGTTTTTT

d_gene: TRBD2
v_gene: TRBV7-2
j_gene: TRBJ2-3
CDR3aa: CASRLRTGGTSGPTDTQYF
CDR3nt: TGTGCCAGCAGACTAAGGACGGGGGGAACTAGCGGACCCACAGATACGCAGTATTTT

d_gene: -
v_gene: TRBV2
j_gene: TRBJ2-7
CDR3aa: CASSDPLMSYEQYF
CDR3nt: TGTGCCAGCAGTGATCCCTTAATGAGCTACGAGCAGTACTTC

d_gene: -
v_gene: TRBV27
j_gene: TRBJ1-2
CDR3aa: CASSLGQGRANYGYTF
CDR3nt: TGTGCCAGCAGTTTGGGGCAGGGTCGAGCTAACTATGGCTACACCTTC

d_gene: -
v_gene: TRBV29-1
j_gene: TRBJ1-1
CDR3aa: CSVAPAWRVGATEAFF
CDR3nt: TGCAGCGTCGCCCCGGCCTGGAGAGTAGGTGCCACTGAAGCTTTCTTT

d_gene: -
v_gene: TRBV4-2
j_gene: TRBJ2-2
CDR3aa: CASSQEWLATGELFF
CDR3nt: TGTGCCAGCAGCCAAGAGTGGCTTGCTACCGGGGAGCTGTTTTTT

d_gene: TRBD2
v_gene: TRBV10-3
j_gene: TRBJ2-7
CDR3aa: CAISRAGTGYEQYF
CDR3nt: TGTGCCATCAGTCGAGCGGGGACGGGCTACGAGCAGTACTTC

d_gene: TRBD2
v_gene: TRBV19
j_gene: TRBJ2-3
CDR3aa: CASSTSGLAVDTQYF
CDR3nt: TGTGCCAGTAGTACGTCGGGACTAGCGGTTGATACGCAGTATTTT

d_gene: TRBD2
v_gene: TRBV18
j_gene: TRBJ2-7
CDR3aa: CASSPPSGTWEQYF
CDR3nt: TGTGCCAGCTCACCGCCTAGCGGAACTTGGGAGCAGTACTTC

d_gene: -
v_gene: TRBV11-2
j_gene: TRBJ2-4
CDR3aa: CASRPGIRGKNIQYF
CDR3nt: TGTGCCAGCAGGCCCGGGATACGGGGCAAAAACATTCAGTACTTC

d_gene: TRBD1
v_gene: TRBV2
j_gene: TRBJ2-3
CDR3aa: CASRPGQGTDTQYF
CDR3nt: TGTGCCAGCAGGCCGGGACAGGGCACAGATACGCAGTATTTT

d_gene: TRBD2
v_gene: TRBV4-2
j_gene: TRBJ2-3
CDR3aa: CASSQRTSVSTDTQYF
CDR3nt: TGTGCCAGCAGCCAAAGGACTAGCGTTAGCACAGATACGCAGTATTTT

d_gene: TRBD2
v_gene: TRBV30
j_gene: TRBJ2-7
CDR3aa: CAWRTGTSGSSYEQYF
CDR3nt: TGTGCCTGGAGGACCGGGACTAGCGGTAGCTCCTACGAGCAGTACTTC

d_gene: -
v_gene: TRBV20-1
j_gene: TRBJ1-2
CDR3aa: CSARDVNGYTF
CDR3nt: TGCAGTGCTAGAGATGTAAATGGCTACACCTTC

d_gene: -
v_gene: TRBV7-9
j_gene: TRBJ2-5
CDR3aa: CASSLGVWTQYF
CDR3nt: TGTGCCAGCAGCTTAGGAGTATGGACCCAGTACTTC

d_gene: TRBD1
v_gene: TRBV30
j_gene: TRBJ2-7
CDR3aa: CAWSGTGGYYEQYF
CDR3nt: TGTGCCTGGAGTGGGACAGGGGGCTATTACGAGCAGTACTTC